This is a list of T cell receptor beta chains from one sample in a study of blood T cell repertoires in COVID-19. Profiling relied on immunoSEQ multiplex PCR, and the TCRdb table lists in-frame clones only, not all of them. The sample records approximately 250,000 clones, 70% to 90% being singletons. Source material: peripheral blood. The receptor set was obtained from a man aged 35 to 55 with acute or convalescent COVID-19. The CDR3 runs from the conserved cysteine through the conserved F or W. A D gene is named only where the DNA matches it firmly. A clone size is listed for some rows: how often the clone was seen (once, few, many), or a class if it is expanded.

abundance: -; v_gene: TRBV5-1; j_gene: TRBJ1-3; d_gene: TRBD1; CDR3nt: TGCGCCAGCAGCTTGAACCAGGGGGTAAACACCATATATTTT; CDR3aa: CASSLNQGVNTIYF
abundance: few; v_gene: TRBV7-9; j_gene: TRBJ1-2; d_gene: -; CDR3nt: TGTGCCAGCAGCTTACAACAACATGGCTACACCTTC; CDR3aa: CASSLQQHGYTF
abundance: few; v_gene: TRBV10-3; j_gene: TRBJ2-5; d_gene: TRBD1; CDR3nt: TGTGCCATCAGTGAGTCCCGGACAGGGGAGACCCAGTACTTC; CDR3aa: CAISESRTGETQYF
abundance: -; v_gene: TRBV18; j_gene: TRBJ1-6; d_gene: TRBD1; CDR3nt: TGTGCCAGCTCACCGGGTTCGGGACAGGGAAATAGTTCACCCCTCCACTTT; CDR3aa: CASSPGSGQGNSSPLHF
abundance: -; v_gene: TRBV6-5; j_gene: TRBJ1-1; d_gene: TRBD1; CDR3nt: TGTGCCAGCAGCCGGGACAGGGTCACTGAAGCTTTCTTT; CDR3aa: CASSRDRVTEAFF
abundance: -; v_gene: TRBV28; j_gene: TRBJ1-1; d_gene: TRBD1; CDR3nt: TGTGCCAGCAATTCAGGGGGCACTGAAGCTTTCTTT; CDR3aa: CASNSGGTEAFF
abundance: -; v_gene: TRBV13; j_gene: TRBJ1-5; d_gene: -; CDR3nt: TGTGCCAGTGGTGCCGCGGGAAGCAATCAGCCCCAGCATTTT; CDR3aa: CASGAAGSNQPQHF
abundance: -; v_gene: TRBV5-6; j_gene: TRBJ2-7; d_gene: -; CDR3nt: TGTGCCAGCAAGCGATTAGCCGCCTACGAGCAGTACTTC; CDR3aa: CASKRLAAYEQYF
abundance: -; v_gene: TRBV3-1/TRBV3-2; j_gene: TRBJ1-6; d_gene: -; CDR3nt: TGTGCCAGCAGCTCATATAATTCACCCCTCCACTTT; CDR3aa: CASSSYNSPLHF
abundance: -; v_gene: TRBV2; j_gene: TRBJ1-5; d_gene: -; CDR3nt: TGTGCCAGCAACGGATGGGGGGACCAGCCCCAGCATTTT; CDR3aa: CASNGWGDQPQHF
abundance: once; v_gene: TRBV6-2/TRBV6-3; j_gene: TRBJ2-2; d_gene: -; CDR3nt: TGTGCCAGCAGTTATTTCGGCACCGGGGAGCTGTTTTTT; CDR3aa: CASSYFGTGELFF
abundance: -; v_gene: TRBV5-6; j_gene: TRBJ1-1; d_gene: -; CDR3nt: TGTGCCAGCAGCGCAAGAGTGAACACTGAAGCTTTCTTT; CDR3aa: CASSARVNTEAFF
abundance: -; v_gene: TRBV9; j_gene: TRBJ2-2; d_gene: -; CDR3nt: TGTGCCAGCAGCGTAGAGGGGACACCGAACACCGGGGAGCTGTTTTTT; CDR3aa: CASSVEGTPNTGELFF
abundance: -; v_gene: TRBV2; j_gene: TRBJ2-2; d_gene: -; CDR3nt: TGTGCCAGCAGTGCACGGGACACCGGGGAGCTGTTTTTT; CDR3aa: CASSARDTGELFF
abundance: -; v_gene: TRBV25-1; j_gene: TRBJ2-5; d_gene: TRBD1; CDR3nt: TGTGCCAGCAGGGCGGACAGGGGGGGAGGAGAGACCCAGTACTTC; CDR3aa: CASRADRGGGETQYF
abundance: -; v_gene: TRBV19; j_gene: TRBJ1-2; d_gene: -; CDR3nt: TGTGCCATCAGGGCATATCCAAGTGGCTACACCTTC; CDR3aa: CAIRAYPSGYTF
abundance: -; v_gene: TRBV19; j_gene: TRBJ1-1; d_gene: TRBD1; CDR3nt: TGTGCCAGTAGAGGACCAGGGGGCAACACTGAAGCTTTCTTT; CDR3aa: CASRGPGGNTEAFF
abundance: -; v_gene: TRBV6-5; j_gene: TRBJ1-2; d_gene: -; CDR3nt: TGTGCCAGCAGAATGGGACAATTCTATGGCTACACCTTC; CDR3aa: CASRMGQFYGYTF
abundance: -; v_gene: TRBV7-8; j_gene: TRBJ2-5; d_gene: TRBD2; CDR3nt: TGTGCCAGCAGCTCCGGACTAGCGGGAGAGACCCAGTACTTC; CDR3aa: CASSSGLAGETQYF
abundance: -; v_gene: TRBV7-9; j_gene: TRBJ1-2; d_gene: -; CDR3nt: TGTGCCAGCAGCCGGACAGACTATGGCTACACCTTC; CDR3aa: CASSRTDYGYTF
abundance: -; v_gene: TRBV3-1/TRBV3-2; j_gene: TRBJ2-5; d_gene: TRBD2; CDR3nt: TGTGCCAGCAGCCAGGGCAGCGGGGGGAAGGAGACCCAGTACTTC; CDR3aa: CASSQGSGGKETQYF
abundance: -; v_gene: TRBV3-1/TRBV3-2; j_gene: TRBJ2-1; d_gene: TRBD2; CDR3nt: TGTGCCAGCAGGCAACCGGGACTAGGGGACAATGAGCAGTTCTTC; CDR3aa: CASRQPGLGDNEQFF
abundance: -; v_gene: TRBV12-3/TRBV12-4; j_gene: TRBJ1-5; d_gene: TRBD1; CDR3nt: TGTGCCAGCAGCCTACAGGGGTATCAGCCCCAGCATTTT; CDR3aa: CASSLQGYQPQHF
abundance: -; v_gene: TRBV6-5; j_gene: TRBJ1-2; d_gene: -; CDR3nt: TGTGCCAGCAGTCGCGCTCAGGGGAGTTTCTATGGCTACACCTTC; CDR3aa: CASSRAQGSFYGYTF
abundance: -; v_gene: TRBV10-1; j_gene: TRBJ2-1; d_gene: TRBD2; CDR3nt: TGCGCCAGCAGTGAGCCGAAGCGGGGGGACCATATGCCGTTCTTC; CDR3aa: CASSEPKRGDHMPFF
abundance: -; v_gene: TRBV9; j_gene: TRBJ2-7; d_gene: -; CDR3nt: TGTGCCAGCAGCGTAGGAGGGCTAGAGCAGTACTTC; CDR3aa: CASSVGGLEQYF
abundance: few; v_gene: TRBV15; j_gene: TRBJ2-1; d_gene: -; CDR3nt: TGTGCCACCAGCAAAGATGGGGGGACCGACAATGAGCAGTTCTTC; CDR3aa: CATSKDGGTDNEQFF
abundance: -; v_gene: TRBV5-1; j_gene: TRBJ1-1; d_gene: TRBD1; CDR3nt: TGCGCCAGCAGCTTGAGGACAGGGGCGAACACTGAAGCTTTCTTT; CDR3aa: CASSLRTGANTEAFF
abundance: -; v_gene: TRBV14; j_gene: TRBJ2-2; d_gene: -; CDR3nt: TGTGCCAGCAGCCAAGTCAGGAACACCGGGGAGCTGTTTTTT; CDR3aa: CASSQVRNTGELFF
abundance: -; v_gene: TRBV15; j_gene: TRBJ2-2; d_gene: TRBD1; CDR3nt: TGTGCCACCAGCGACCCTCGGGACAGGCCATCCGGGGAGCTGTTTTTT; CDR3aa: CATSDPRDRPSGELFF
abundance: few; v_gene: TRBV5-4; j_gene: TRBJ1-4; d_gene: -; CDR3nt: TGTGCCAGCAGACCCGTGGCGGGGCCGAATGAAAAACTGTTTTTT; CDR3aa: CASRPVAGPNEKLFF
abundance: -; v_gene: TRBV5-1; j_gene: TRBJ1-2; d_gene: TRBD1; CDR3nt: TGCGCCAGCAGCCCAGGACAGGGAGACGGGTATGGCTACACCTTC; CDR3aa: CASSPGQGDGYGYTF
abundance: -; v_gene: TRBV9; j_gene: TRBJ1-6; d_gene: -; CDR3nt: TGTGCCAGCAGCCCCCAGAACACCTATAATTCACCCCTCCACTTT; CDR3aa: CASSPQNTYNSPLHF
abundance: -; v_gene: TRBV7-2; j_gene: TRBJ1-2; d_gene: TRBD1; CDR3nt: TGTGCCAGCAGCTTAGACTGGACAGGGGCGGACGGCTACACCTTC; CDR3aa: CASSLDWTGADGYTF
abundance: once; v_gene: TRBV10-3; j_gene: TRBJ2-7; d_gene: TRBD1; CDR3nt: TGTGCCATCAGCAGGGGACAGGGCCACGAGCAGTACTTC; CDR3aa: CAISRGQGHEQYF
abundance: -; v_gene: TRBV30; j_gene: TRBJ1-3; d_gene: -; CDR3nt: TGTGCCTGGACAGTTGGAAACACCATATATTTT; CDR3aa: CAWTVGNTIYF
abundance: -; v_gene: TRBV6-4; j_gene: TRBJ2-2; d_gene: TRBD2; CDR3nt: TGTGCCAGCAGTGCGGGACTAGGGTCGGCCGGGGAGCTGTTTTTT; CDR3aa: CASSAGLGSAGELFF
abundance: -; v_gene: TRBV7-8; j_gene: TRBJ2-1; d_gene: -; CDR3nt: TGTGCCAGCAGCTTAGCGGGAGGAAATGAGCAGTTCTTC; CDR3aa: CASSLAGGNEQFF
abundance: -; v_gene: TRBV5-5; j_gene: TRBJ1-6; d_gene: TRBD1; CDR3nt: TGTGCCAGCAGCTCGACGGGACAGAATTCACCCCTCCACTTT; CDR3aa: CASSSTGQNSPLHF
abundance: -; v_gene: TRBV3-1/TRBV3-2; j_gene: TRBJ1-1; d_gene: -; CDR3nt: TGTGCCAGCAGCCACGGGGTGTCGTTAGCTGAAGCTTTCTTT; CDR3aa: CASSHGVSLAEAFF
abundance: -; v_gene: TRBV2; j_gene: TRBJ2-1; d_gene: TRBD2; CDR3nt: TGTGCCAGCAGTGAATCAGGACTAGGATCCAATGAGCAGTTCTTC; CDR3aa: CASSESGLGSNEQFF
abundance: -; v_gene: TRBV5-1; j_gene: TRBJ1-4; d_gene: TRBD1; CDR3nt: TGCGCCAGCAGCTTCGTCGGGACAGTAAATGAAAAACTGTTTTTT; CDR3aa: CASSFVGTVNEKLFF
abundance: -; v_gene: TRBV7-6; j_gene: TRBJ2-1; d_gene: TRBD2; CDR3nt: TGTGCCAGCAGCTCTCTAGCGGGGCGCTACAATGAGCAGTTCTTC; CDR3aa: CASSSLAGRYNEQFF
abundance: -; v_gene: TRBV19; j_gene: TRBJ1-4; d_gene: -; CDR3nt: TGTGCCAGTAGTACGGGCGCGGGACTGTTTTTT; CDR3aa: CASSTGAGLFF
abundance: -; v_gene: TRBV12-5; j_gene: TRBJ1-3; d_gene: -; CDR3nt: TGTGCTAGTGGTTTGGACCCTAGCTACGGAAACACCATATATTTT; CDR3aa: CASGLDPSYGNTIYF
abundance: -; v_gene: TRBV7-2; j_gene: TRBJ1-1; d_gene: -; CDR3nt: TGTGCCAGCAGCTTAGGACGGACACGGAACACTGAAGCTTTCTTT; CDR3aa: CASSLGRTRNTEAFF
abundance: -; v_gene: TRBV7-7; j_gene: TRBJ1-6; d_gene: -; CDR3nt: TGTGCTAGCAGCACGGGAACCACCAGCTCTTATAATTCACCCCTCCACTTT; CDR3aa: CASSTGTTSSYNSPLHF